A selection of T cell receptor beta chains follows, all from one sample in a study of monozygotic twins with inflammatory bowel disease. TCRdb reprocessed the 5' RACE reads and reports one entry per CDR3 protein, with no DNA. The sample totals more than 300,000 distinct CDR3 sequences; its top ten clones hold approximately 2.8%. Sequences were obtained from blood. The receptor set was obtained from a human donor with ulcerative colitis or Crohn's disease, or a healthy co-twin of an affected twin (not recorded which). The CDR3 runs from the conserved cysteine through the conserved F or W.

j_call v_call cdr3_aa
TRBJ2-3 TRBV6-1 CASSELMGEDTDTQYF
TRBJ1-6 TRBV11-2 CASSWTESSYNSPLHF
TRBJ1-5 TRBV6-1 CASRQGGGSNQPQHF
TRBJ1-3 TRBV18 CASSPDRASLSGNTIYF
TRBJ1-2 TRBV20-1 CSARTGRIYGYTF
TRBJ2-2 TRBV12-3/TRBV12-4 CASSFDFIRGTGELFF
TRBJ2-3 TRBV20-1 CSARVGGTSTDTQYF
TRBJ2-1 TRBV28 CASSLFQDNEQFF
TRBJ2-6 TRBV5-1 CASSTYSSGANVLTF
TRBJ2-4 TRBV20-1 CSAREGGLAKNIQYF
TRBJ2-7 TRBV13 CASSPNRAANHEQYF
TRBJ2-7 TRBV20-1 CSATDRGPAYEQYF
TRBJ2-7 TRBV3-1 CASSQRGQGTTEQYF
TRBJ1-2 TRBV5-8 CASSGDRGWYGYTF
TRBJ2-6 TRBV18 CASSPPRTGANVLTF
TRBJ2-2 TRBV3-1 CASRPGTSGGLETGELFF
TRBJ2-3 TRBV20-1 CSAGVAGGPDTQYF
TRBJ2-4 TRBV20-1 CSAREALQGTKNMQYF
TRBJ1-2 TRBV18 CASSPPGEIDYGYTF
TRBJ2-7 TRBV11-2 CASSDPTGGNEQYF
TRBJ2-7 TRBV18 CASSPRSWGPQGSRPYEQYF
TRBJ2-5 TRBV5-1 CASSPDRSDQETQYF
TRBJ2-3 TRBV5-1 CASTPGNGFTDTQYF
TRBJ1-5 TRBV5-1 CASSLNPPGQGDQPQHF
TRBJ2-5 TRBV4-1 CASSHSLAGDPQKTQYF
TRBJ1-5 TRBV20-1 CSAPRWGQGSNQPQHF
TRBJ2-2 TRBV29-1 CSVEDLRTGNTGELFF
TRBJ1-4 TRBV18 CASSPQGWEKLFF
TRBJ2-3 TRBV6-2/TRBV6-3 CASSYSGIAADTQYF
TRBJ2-7 TRBV6-5 CASSYRGTGISYEQYF
TRBJ2-7 TRBV7-6 CASSVTGTGYDEQYF
TRBJ1-1 TRBV20-1 CSATGTVFMGTEAFF
TRBJ1-3 TRBV13 CVSALPGQVANTIYF
TRBJ2-3 TRBV5-1 CASSLAGTADTQYF
TRBJ2-7 TRBV5-1 CASAGTGKYEQYF
TRBJ1-1 TRBV5-1 CASSLDRSGQAFF
TRBJ1-2 TRBV12-3/TRBV12-4 CASSPKLAGPYGYTF
TRBJ2-1 TRBV11-3 CASSLGDRAEQFF
TRBJ2-7 TRBV20-1 CSVPNPKKEGNEQYF
TRBJ2-3 TRBV5-1 CASSPQGPGTDTQYF
TRBJ1-2 TRBV5-6 CASSRAGQGDHGYTF
TRBJ2-5 TRBV14 CASSPGPSRRETQYF
TRBJ2-3 TRBV28 CASRPSGLPTDTQYF
TRBJ2-1 TRBV5-1 CASSLAIGGGAVGNEQFF
TRBJ2-1 TRBV7-2 CASSLSPGGYNEQFF
TRBJ2-5 TRBV5-1 CASSRDPARGETQYF
TRBJ2-1 TRBV5-4 CASSLWGTDYYNEQFF
TRBJ2-4 TRBV5-6 CASSLTGKGNVIQYF
TRBJ2-7 TRBV5-1 CASSGWDSYEQYF
TRBJ1-1 TRBV20-1 CSAPRGSTEAFF
TRBJ2-4 TRBV9 CASSRLAGGKNIQYF